These 24 T cell receptor beta chains were sequenced from one sample in a study of tumor-infiltrating lymphocytes in primary liver carcinoma. Blood RNA came from unsorted whole blood; germline DNA was also extracted. Starting material of around 490 ng total RNA yielded TCR beta cDNA via a constant-region primer. Libraries covering TCR beta were generated through three nested multiplex PCR rounds (using a slightly modified ARM-PCR). Each of the first two PCR rounds ran nine to ten cycles with TRBV1-TRBV30 forward and C-beta reverse primers. TCRdb ran MiXCR on the multiplex PCR reads and lists one entry per CDR3 protein. The repertoire holds 330,000 or so distinct CDR3 sequences, with almost 65% as singletons. Material: peripheral blood. All receptors come from a man in his forties with primary liver carcinoma and hepatitis B virus infection.

A remark on this clonotype: At one end the junction does not follow the germline gene, possibly because of a read error. The chain carries TRBV11-2 and TRBJ2-7; a possible D gene is TRBD2 (5 bases). CDR1 and CDR2 (germline): SGHAT, FQNNGV. The CDR3 has 15 residues. The DNA for the CDR3 is TGTGCCAGCAACTTAGAGTCCGGGATCTCTGGCGAGCATTATTTC. It translates to CASNLESGISGEHYF.

In regard to this clonotype: Just one base apart from a much larger clone, this may be a read error. V usage is TRBV5-5 and J usage is TRBJ2-7, with 7 bases matching TRBD2. V was pared by 3 bases and J by 0 bases, with 6 bases of the junction left unmatched. The V gene's germline CDR1 is SGHKS and CDR2 YYEKEE (reference sequence). The CDR3 has 15 amino acids. The CDR3 sequence is CASSSGLTSSYEQYF. In nucleotides, the CDR3 is TGTGCCAGCAGCTCGGGACTAACGAGCTCCTACGAGCAGTACTTC.

V gene TRBV7-9 combines with J gene TRBJ2-7, with D hard to call. The CDR3 sequence is 14 residues long. Germline assignment: CDR1 SEHNR and CDR2 FQNEAQ (reference sequence). V was clipped by 5 bases and J by 3 bases, with 14 bases between them. CDR3 coding DNA: TGTGCCAGCAGCCCAGCGTCTACCCACTACGAGCAGTACTTC. This sequence encodes CASSPASTHYEQYF.

Worth noting for this clonotype: This clone may be a read error of a much larger clone one base away. The V call is TRBV30, the J call TRBJ1-1; D is perhaps TRBD1 (5 bases). Trimming left V 2 bases short and J 4 bases short, with 11 bases between. The CDR3 spans 13 residues. The V gene's germline CDR1 is GTSNPN and CDR2 SVGIG (reference sequence). The CDR3 bases are TGTGCCTGGAGTATGACGGGGGGCACTGAAGCTTTCTTT. This translates into CAWSMTGGTEAFF.

Concerning this clonotype: Without the conserved terminal phenylalanine or tryptophan, this CDR3 likely stems from a read error. This chain links TRBV11-2 with TRBJ2-7; D gene uncertain. The CDR3 contains 11 residues. Germline CDR1 and CDR2: SGHAT and FQNNGV. Here the CDR3 DNA reads TGTACCAGCCGGGTTGCTTACGAGCAGTACTAC. Residues: CTSRVAYEQYY.

Worth noting for this clonotype: At one end, the junction sequence differs from germline, possibly due to a read error. The chain joins TRBV5-6 to TRBJ2-1; 12 bases map to TRBD2. The CDR3 has 15 amino acids. Germline CDR1 reads SGHDT; CDR2 reads YYEEEE. In nucleotides, the CDR3 is TGTGCCAGCAGCCAAGGGACTAGCGGGCACAATGAGCAGTTATTC. The encoded protein is CASSQGTSGHNEQLF.

About this clonotype itself: An end of the junction does not agree with germline; a read error may underlie this. This sequence joins TRBV6-1 and TRBJ1-5, with a possible D match to TRBD1 (5 bases). CDR1 MNHNS and CDR2 SASEGT come from the germline V gene. The CDR3 runs 16 residues. The CDR3 protein is CDSSEPGRIKLEPQHF. CDR3 nucleotides: TGTGACAGCAGTGAGCCGGGACGAATTAAGTTGGAGCCCCAGCATTTT.

As concerns this clonotype: A read error may be the cause here, since a much bigger clone is one base away. V usage is TRBV10-3 and J usage is TRBJ2-1; TRBD2 agrees at 8 bases. The CDR3 sequence is 13 residues long. Looked up from germline, CDR1 is ENHRY and CDR2 is SYGVKD. In DNA form, the CDR3 reads TGTGCCATCAGGCGGGAGGACTACAATGAGCAGTCCTTC. Amino acid sequence: CAIRREDYNEQSF.

The V and J genes are TRBV5-5 and TRBJ2-7, with 8 bases identical to TRBD2. V was pared by 4 bases and J by 1 base, with 10 bases of the junction left unmatched. The CDR3 extends over 16 amino acids. The germline CDR1 and CDR2 sequences are SGHKS and YYEKEE (reference sequence). CDR3 sequence (DNA): TGTGCCAGCAGCCGGGGGGGGGCCGCGGTTTCCTACGAGCAGTACTTC. It yields the protein CASSRGGAAVSYEQYF.

The chain is built from TRBV4-1 and TRBJ2-6; TRBD1 might be the D (5 bases). V lost 2 bases and J lost 1, with 15 bases in between. The CDR3 runs 18 residues. The germline CDR1 and CDR2 sequences are MGHRA and YSYEKL. CDR3 coding DNA: TGCGCCAGCAGCCAACAAACCCCATACAGGTCTGGGGCCAACGTCCTGACTTTC. It yields the protein CASSQQTPYRSGANVLTF.

Concerning this clonotype itself: The junction does not match germline at one end; this may be a read error. The V call is TRBV11-2, the J call TRBJ2-5; D remains ambiguous. Looked up from germline, CDR1 is SGHAT and CDR2 is FQNNGV. There are 14 residues in the CDR3. The DNA of the CDR3 is TGTGTCAGCAGCTTACGACAAGGGTCTGAGACCCAGTACTTC. Protein: CVSSLRQGSETQYF.

About this clonotype itself: At one of its ends the junction is not consistent with the germline gene, which may arise from a read error. In DNA form, the CDR3 reads TGTGCCAGCAAATTACAGATGGACACTGAATCTTTCTTT. Protein product: CASKLQMDTESFF. This chain links TRBV6-1 with TRBJ1-1; D is possibly TRBD1 (5 bases). There are 13 residues in the CDR3. Germline assignment: CDR1 MNHNS and CDR2 SASEGT.

The chain links TRBV6-6 to TRBJ2-7; 8 bases are a match to TRBD1. With V trimmed by 1 base and J by 5 bases, 4 bases remained unmatched. Germline CDR1 and CDR2: MNHNY and SVGAGI (reference sequence). This CDR3 has 14 amino acids. The CDR3 reads CASSYLDRAHEQYF. Here the CDR3 DNA reads TGTGCCAGCAGTTACTTGGACAGGGCCCACGAGCAGTACTTC.

On this clonotype: A junction boundary mismatches the germline segment, possibly from a read error. The CDR3 DNA reads as TGCAGCGTTGGCGACGTCAGGGACACAGGGGAGCTGTATTTT. It is translated as CSVGDVRDTGELYF. This rearrangement joins TRBV29-1 to TRBJ2-2; the match to TRBD1 covers 7 bases. Germline V gene lookup returns CDR1 SQVTM and CDR2 ANQGSEA. CDR3 length: 14 residues.

Comments on this clonotype: A much larger clone differs by one base, so this may be a read error. The V gene is TRBV12-3 or TRBV12-4, the J gene TRBJ2-7; D is ambiguous. CDR3 length: 12 residues. CDR3 sequence (DNA): TGTGTCAGCAGTTTTTTGGGCTACGAGCAGTACTTC. It yields the protein CVSSFLGYEQYF.

This sequence joins TRBV11-2 and TRBJ2-2; TRBD2 is a possible D gene (6 bases). The CDR3 runs to 16 residues. Germline V lookup: CDR1 SGHAT, CDR2 FQNNGV. V dropped 5 bases and J dropped 4 bases, with 17 bases sitting between them. In DNA form, the CDR3 reads TGTGCCAGCAGCCCAGGTAGGACTATCGGCACCGGGGAGCTGTTTTTT. This encodes CASSPGRTIGTGELFF.

V is TRBV11-1 and J is TRBJ2-1; D is uncertain. The CDR3 loop spans 15 amino acids. CDR1 and CDR2 from the germline V gene are SGHAT and FQDESV (reference sequence). CDR3 loop: CLSSPPDNPYNEQFF. The CDR3 DNA sequence: TGTCTCAGCAGCCCCCCGGATAACCCCTACAATGAGCAGTTCTTC.

This clonotype was observed at least ten times. The chain couples TRBV6-6 to TRBJ2-3; TRBD1 aligns across 9 bases. V trimming: 4 bases; J trimming: 2 bases; junction bases outside the gene matches: 4. Germline V lookup: CDR1 MNHNY, CDR2 SVGAGI (reference sequence). The CDR3 has 15 residues. CDR3 sequence reads: CASSSGTGPTDTQYF. The CDR3 bases are TGTGCCAGCAGTTCCGGGACAGGGCCCACAGATACGCAGTATTTT.

The J gene is TRBJ2-1, the V gene TRBV20-1; 7 bases map to TRBD1. CDR1 and CDR2 (germline): DFQATT, SNEGSKA (reference sequence). V shed 1 base and J 8 bases; nucleotides not matched to a gene: 5. This CDR3 spans 13 amino acids. This chain's CDR3 is CSARVTGFDEQFF. The DNA of the CDR3 is TGCAGTGCTAGAGTGACAGGGTTCGATGAGCAGTTCTTC.

The CDR3 here is CASARDTRYNEQFF. In DNA form, the CDR3 reads TGTGCCAGTGCACGGGACACACGGTACAATGAGCAGTTCTTC. This chain uses TRBV12-3 or TRBV12-4 with TRBJ2-1, with D possibly matching TRBD1 (6 bases). The CDR3 is 14 residues long. V lost 9 bases to trimming and J lost 4 bases, with 16 bases between them.

In the case of this clonotype: This could be a read error, since a much larger clone is one nucleotide away. CDR3 coding DNA: TGCGTCGTAGGAGAGCAGTTCTTC. The encoded protein is CVVGEQFF. V and J are TRBV6-1 and TRBJ2-1; D is uncertain. The germline CDR1 and CDR2 sequences are MNHNS and SASEGT. This CDR3 is built from 8 residues.

This chain links TRBV11-3 with TRBJ1-6; D gene unclear. The V gene's germline CDR1 is SGHNT and CDR2 YENEEA. The V and J ends lost 1 base and 8 bases respectively, with 9 bases between them. The CDR3 loop spans 14 amino acids. The CDR3 loop is CASSLGRRYSPLHF. The CDR3 DNA reads as TGTGCCAGCAGCTTAGGCCGACGATATTCACCCCTCCACTTT.

Comments on this clonotype: At one end, the junction sequence differs from germline, possibly due to a read error. The gene calls are TRBV6-6 and TRBJ2-4, with D maybe TRBD2 (5 bases). Looked up from germline, CDR1 is MNHNY and CDR2 is SVGAGI (reference sequence). The CDR3 sequence is 17 residues long. CDR3 nucleotide sequence: TGTGCCAGCAGCTCCGTGATTGAGCGGTTAACCAAAAATATTCAGTACTTC. Translating it yields CASSSVIERLTKNIQYF.

As concerns this clonotype: One end of the junction is discordant with germline, which a read error may explain. The J gene is TRBJ2-7, the V gene TRBV11-1; tentatively, D is TRBD2 (6 bases). The CDR3 is made up of 14 amino acids. Germline CDR1 and CDR2: SGHAT and FQDESV (reference sequence). The CDR3 loop reads CVSSPAVRESEQYF. In DNA form, the CDR3 reads TGTGTCAGCAGCCCAGCCGTCCGGGAGTCGGAGCAGTACTTC.